The 7 T cell receptor beta chains in this list originate from one sample, sequenced in a study of T-cell memory formation after mild COVID-19. TCRdb processed the 5' RACE reads anew with MiXCR; each CDR3 protein has one entry. The sample gives hundreds of thousands of distinct CDR3 sequences, 25% to 30% of which show up once; about 14% is in the top ten. Material: PBMCs or a T cell subset sorted from them (not recorded which). These receptors came from an adult woman who had mild COVID-19 (a few samples of this study predate the infection). Cell type and time point are not known.

The chain is built from TRBV20-1 and TRBJ2-2; D is unclear. CDR3 length equals 13 residues. Germline V gives CDR1 DFQATT, CDR2 SNEGSKA (reference sequence). Trimming shortened V by 5 bases and J by 1 base, and 8 bases separated the two germline ends. The CDR3, as DNA: TGCAGTGCTCCGGCTATGAACACCGGGGAGCTGTTTTTT. The encoded protein is CSAPAMNTGELFF.

This chain joins TRBV12-3 or TRBV12-4 and TRBJ1-4; D is undetermined. Trimming left V 4 bases short and J 7 bases short, with 13 bases between. The CDR3 is 14 residues long. The CDR3 loop is CASSWAVGREKLFF. In DNA, the CDR3 is TGTGCCAGCAGTTGGGCGGTAGGGCGTGAAAAACTGTTTTTT.

This clonotype was seen repeatedly, ten times or more. The chain links TRBV6-5 to TRBJ2-7; TRBD1 matches 10 bases. The ends lost 0 bases at V and 6 bases at J; junction bases unmatched: 5. From germline, CDR1 is MNHEY and CDR2 SVGAGI. The CDR3 spans 15 residues. The CDR3 region has the DNA TGTGCCAGCAGTTACTCGAGGGGACAGGGGAGCGAGCAGTACTTC. Its translation: CASSYSRGQGSEQYF.

The J gene is TRBJ2-7, the V gene TRBV27; tentatively, D is TRBD2 (6 bases). Between the trimmed V and J ends, which lost 3 bases and 3 bases, there was a span of 12 bases. CDR3 size: 14 residues. Germline CDR1 reads MNHEY; CDR2 reads SMNVEV (reference sequence). The CDR3: CASSFRGNLYEQYF. The CDR3 DNA is TGTGCCAGCAGTTTCCGGGGGAACCTCTACGAGCAGTACTTC.

This clonotype was seen a handful of times. The V gene is TRBV4-1, the J gene TRBJ1-1; 8 bases line up with TRBD1. CDR1 is MGHRA and CDR2 is YSYEKL in the germline V gene. The junction had 5 bases not matched to a gene; V was cut back by 3 bases and J by 2 bases. The CDR3 spans 15 residues. The CDR3 is CASSHPQGANTEAFF. CDR3 coding DNA: TGCGCCAGCAGCCATCCCCAGGGGGCCAACACTGAAGCTTTCTTT.

The chain couples TRBV7-6 to TRBJ2-1; 9 bases are shared with TRBD2. Trimming removed 6 bases from V and 5 bases from J; junction bases left unmatched: 8. Germline V gene data show CDR1 as SGHVS and CDR2 as FNYEAQ. The CDR3 spans 15 residues. CDR3: CASRPRGGWDNEQFF. The CDR3 DNA is TGTGCCAGCAGACCGCGGGGGGGTTGGGACAATGAGCAGTTCTTC.

A few counts support this clonotype. V usage is TRBV7-8 and J usage is TRBJ2-7, with 13 positions matching TRBD2. Per the germline V gene, CDR1 is SGHVS and CDR2 is FQNEAQ. CDR3 size: 16 residues. Trimming at V came to 5 bases and at J to 3 bases, leaving 7 bases not matched to a gene. The CDR3 spells CASSPGTSGVIYEQYF. The CDR3 DNA sequence: TGTGCCAGCAGCCCAGGGACTAGCGGGGTAATCTACGAGCAGTACTTC.